Following are 32 T cell receptor beta chains from one sample sequenced in a study of T cells in Graves' hyperthyroidism and ophthalmopathy. From RNA transcripts, TCR beta CDR3 regions were amplified. RT-PCR in the first round (using the HTBI primer set) targeted the TCR CDR3. TCRdb analysed the multiplex PCR reads with MiXCR anew, one entry per CDR3 protein. The repertoire holds almost 600,000 distinct CDR3 sequences, roughly 50% seen once, with around 7.7% in the top ten. The sequencing input was peripheral blood or thyroid tissue (not recorded which). The source is a woman aged 18-29 years with Graves' hyperthyroidism.

With respect to this clonotype: A much larger clone differs from this one at a single base, so this may be a read error. The V gene is TRBV19, the J gene TRBJ1-5; no firm D call. The V and J ends lost 6 bases and 0 bases respectively, with 12 bases between them. The length of the CDR3 is 15 residues. Germline CDR1 and CDR2: LNHDA and SQIVND (reference sequence). The CDR3: CASSPIEYSNQPQHF. The CDR3 DNA is TGTGCCAGTAGCCCGATAGAATATAGCAATCAGCCCCAGCATTTT.

This chain links TRBV2 with TRBJ2-7, with D maybe TRBD2 (7 bases). V lost 7 bases and J 5 bases, leaving 15 bases between the germline ends. The CDR3 spans 13 residues. Per the germline V gene, CDR1 is SNHLY and CDR2 is FYNNEI. The CDR3 loop is CASIKGEGDEQYF. As DNA, the CDR3 is TGTGCCAGCATTAAGGGGGAGGGTGACGAGCAGTACTTC.

V gene TRBV3-1 combines with J gene TRBJ2-5, with D possibly called TRBD1 or TRBD2 (6 bases each). Germline-derived CDR1 and CDR2 are LGHDT and YNNKEL (reference sequence). There are 17 residues in the CDR3. V was shortened by 0 bases and J by 5 bases, with 19 bases between the two germline ends. CDR3 protein: CASSQDRWGAVSETQYF. The CDR3 DNA reads as TGTGCCAGCAGCCAAGATCGGTGGGGGGCCGTGAGTGAGACCCAGTACTTC.

J is TRBJ1-5 and V is TRBV7-9; 9 bases align to TRBD1. Per germline, CDR1 SEHNR and CDR2 FQNEAQ (reference sequence). The CDR3 extends over 16 amino acids. After removal of 6 bases from V and 7 bases from J, the junction contained 13 bases not matched to a gene. CDR3 residues: CASSPPWGDRDQPQHF. CDR3 DNA sequence: TGTGCCAGCAGTCCTCCTTGGGGGGACAGGGACCAGCCCCAGCATTTT. Drawing the rest from reference TRBV7-9 and TRBJ1-5, the complete variable domain is DTGVSQNPRHKITKRGQNVTFRCDPISEHNRLYWYRQTLGQGPEFLTYFQNEAQLEKSRLLSDRFSAERPKGSFSTLEIQRTEQGDSAMYLCASSPPWGDRDQPQHFGDGTRLSIL.

J is TRBJ1-2 and V is TRBV6-5, with TRBD1 identical over 7 bases. J was trimmed by 12 bases and V by 5 bases; bases with no gene match: 12. The CDR3 is made up of 13 amino acids. In germline, CDR1 is MNHEY, CDR2 SVGAGI. This CDR3 is CASSGPGQFGNTF. The CDR3 nucleotides read TGTGCCAGCAGTGGTCCGGGACAGTTTGGAAACACCTTC.

As regards this clonotype: Since a much larger clone is just one base distant, this may be a read error. V is TRBV4-2 and J is TRBJ2-7; D is perhaps TRBD1 (6 bases). This CDR3 is 15 amino acids long. The germline CDR1 and CDR2 sequences are LGHNA and YNFKEQ. CDR3 bases: TGTGCCAGCAACTTACGACAGGTCCGCTCCCACGAGCAGTACTTC. This sequence encodes CASNLRQVRSHEQYF.

Concerning this clonotype itself: This sequence may be a read error, since a much larger clone differs from it by one base. The genes are TRBV7-6 and TRBJ1-2; D gene ambiguous. V was clipped by 5 bases and J by 5 bases, with 18 bases between them. Germline V lookup: CDR1 SGHVS, CDR2 FNYEAQ. The CDR3 has 15 residues. The CDR3 DNA is TGTGCCAGCAGCCCCTCAGCCCGGGGTGCTTATGGCTACACCTTC. This translates into CASSPSARGAYGYTF.

This chain links TRBV20-1 with TRBJ2-3; D is perhaps TRBD2 (6 bases). Germline loops: CDR1 DFQATT, CDR2 SNEGSKA (reference sequence). The length of the CDR3 is 15 residues. The V end lost 1 base, the J end lost 3 bases, and 14 bases lay between the germline ends. The CDR3 reads CSARVYRGRTDTQYF. For the CDR3, the DNA is TGCAGTGCTAGAGTGTACCGGGGGAGAACAGATACGCAGTATTTT.

This clonotype was seen a few times. V is TRBV7-6 and J is TRBJ2-7; D possibly uses TRBD1 or TRBD2 (5 bases each). This CDR3 comprises 15 residues. Germline CDR1 reads SGHVS; CDR2 reads FNYEAQ. V gave up 6 bases and J gave up 1 base, with 16 bases separating them. This CDR3 reads CASSQPGRTSYEQYF. In DNA form, the CDR3 reads TGTGCCAGCAGTCAACCGGGACGAACGTCCTACGAGCAGTACTTC.

Notes on this clonotype: An end of the junction differs from the germline gene, which may be a read error. Here the CDR3 DNA reads TGCGCCAGCAGCTTGGGAGGTGACTTTTATCAGCTCCAGCATTTT. Translating gives CASSLGGDFYQLQHF. The rearrangement links TRBV5-1 to TRBJ1-5, with D unresolved. This CDR3 is built from 15 residues. The germline gives CDR1 SGHRS, CDR2 YFSETQ.

The rearrangement links TRBV3-1 to TRBJ2-3; D is possibly TRBD2 (6 bases). V shed 3 bases and J shed 3 bases, with 16 bases lying between them. The CDR3 loop spans 16 amino acids. Germline values: CDR1 LGHDT, CDR2 YNNKEL (reference sequence). The CDR3 sequence: CASSQTTSGGTDTQYF. For the CDR3, the DNA is TGTGCCAGCAGCCAGACCACGAGCGGAGGGACAGATACGCAGTATTTT.

With respect to this clonotype: The CDR3 ends on some other residue instead of the conserved phenylalanine or tryptophan, so this is likely a read error. V is TRBV5-1 and J is TRBJ1-1; D is unresolved. CDR1 SGHRS and CDR2 YFSETQ come from the germline V gene. The CDR3 runs to 15 residues. V dropped 4 bases and J dropped 1 base, with 14 bases sitting between them. The CDR3 sequence: CASSPGREKNTEAFL. CDR3 DNA sequence: TGCGCCAGCAGCCCCGGAAGGGAAAAGAACACTGAAGCTTTCCTT.

This chain links TRBV29-1 with TRBJ1-2, with no clear D. The germline V gene encodes CDR1 SQVTM and CDR2 ANQGSEA. This CDR3 has 11 residues. Trimming removed 8 bases from V and 8 bases from J, with 15 bases in between. This chain's CDR3 is CSQEYDRGYTF. The CDR3 bases are TGCAGCCAAGAGTATGACCGCGGCTACACCTTC. Variable domain in full (rest from reference TRBV29-1 and TRBJ1-2): SAVISQKPSRDICQRGTSLTIQCQVDSQVTMMFWYRQQPGQSLTLIATANQGSEATYESGFVIDKFPISRPNLTFSTLTVSNMSPEDSSIYLCSQEYDRGYTFGSGTRLTVV.

This clonotype was detected once. The V call is TRBV3-1, the J call TRBJ2-5; the match to TRBD1 covers 9 bases. This CDR3 spans 14 amino acids. The V and J ends lost 5 bases and 5 bases, in that order; junction bases with no gene match: 6. Per germline, CDR1 LGHDT and CDR2 YNNKEL (reference sequence). CDR3 sequence: CASSYGTGTETQYF. The CDR3 nucleotides are TGTGCCAGCAGCTACGGGACAGGGACCGAGACCCAGTACTTC.

This clonotype came up many times. This chain uses TRBV10-3 with TRBJ1-3; D gene ambiguous. The CDR3 consists of 12 residues. Looked up from germline, CDR1 is ENHRY and CDR2 is SYGVKD. V was cut by 2 bases and J by 10 bases, with 9 bases left in between. The CDR3 is CAISEVGWTIYF. CDR3 nucleotides: TGTGCCATCAGTGAGGTGGGGTGGACCATATATTTT.

In this sample, this clonotype turned up many times. V is TRBV2 and J is TRBJ1-2; D unresolved. The CDR3 is 15 residues long. Trimming shortened V by 3 bases and J by 5 bases, and 16 bases separated the two germline ends. Per the germline V gene, CDR1 is SNHLY and CDR2 is FYNNEI. The CDR3 DNA sequence: TGTGCCAGCAGTGAGACAAGGACGGGTACTTATGGCTACACCTTC. Protein: CASSETRTGTYGYTF.

Points on this clonotype: This sequence may be a read error, since a much larger clone differs from it by one base. The CDR3 ends on some other residue instead of the conserved phenylalanine or tryptophan, so this is likely a read error. The chain joins TRBV27 to TRBJ1-1, with D perhaps TRBD1 (5 bases). The germline V gene has CDR1 MNHEY and CDR2 SMNVEV (reference sequence). The CDR3 has 12 residues. V was trimmed by 8 bases and J by 2 bases, leaving 9 bases between them. CDR3 protein: CASWTTNTEAFL. CDR3 sequence (DNA): TGTGCCAGCTGGACAACCAACACTGAAGCTTTCCTT.

This chain links TRBV2 with TRBJ1-6, with TRBD1 identical over 8 bases. Germline assignment: CDR1 SNHLY and CDR2 FYNNEI. The CDR3 is 13 residues long. Trimming cost V 9 bases and J 10 bases; bases outside gene matches: 8. This CDR3 reads CASDQGARSPLHF. DNA of the CDR3: TGTGCCAGTGATCAGGGGGCAAGGTCACCCCTCCACTTT. Based on the CDR3 plus reference TRBV2 and TRBJ1-6, the full variable domain is EPEVTQTPSHQVTQMGQEVILRCVPISNHLYFYWYRQILGQKVEFLVSFYNNEISEKSEIFDDQFSVERPDGSNFTLKIRSTKLEDSAMYFCASDQGARSPLHFGNGTRLTVT.

This clonotype was seen repeatedly, ten times or more. This chain uses TRBV20-1 with TRBJ2-7; D might be TRBD1 or TRBD2, each matching 5 bases. CDR1 DFQATT and CDR2 SNEGSKA come from the germline V gene (reference sequence). V lost 3 bases, J lost 0 bases, and 12 bases lay in between. This CDR3 is 14 amino acids long. The CDR3 region has the DNA TGCAGTGCTAGTTCGGGGCCCCGCTCCTACGAGCAGTACTTC. This gives the protein CSASSGPRSYEQYF.

This clonotype was picked up many times. The chain couples TRBV20-1 to TRBJ2-7; 9 bases map to TRBD2. Germline CDR1 and CDR2: DFQATT and SNEGSKA (reference sequence). J lost 0 bases, V lost 5 bases, and 5 bases had no gene match. The CDR3 runs 14 residues. The CDR3 sequence: CSAPGLAISYEQYF. CDR3 bases: TGCAGTGCTCCCGGACTAGCGATCTCCTACGAGCAGTACTTC.

The V and J genes are TRBV2 and TRBJ1-6; 7 nucleotides match TRBD1. CDR3 length: 12 residues. Losses at the gene ends were 9 bases for V and 14 bases for J; bases not matched to a gene: 10. From germline, CDR1 is SNHLY and CDR2 FYNNEI. The CDR3 DNA is TGTGCCAGGGAGACAGGGCGAGAAGCCCTCCACTTT. Translated: CARETGREALHF.

The sample holds many counts of this clonotype. The chain has TRBV12-3 or TRBV12-4 and TRBJ1-5; 7 bases map to TRBD1. The CDR3 has 15 residues. Trimming took 3 bases from V and 2 from J; bases not matched to a gene: 4. CDR3 nucleotide sequence: TGTGCCAGCAGTTTTAGGACAGGACGCAATCAGCCCCAGCATTTT. As protein: CASSFRTGRNQPQHF.

This clonotype has ten or more counts. V and J are TRBV20-1 and TRBJ1-5; D gene uncertain. The germline V and J ends were trimmed by 7 bases and 9 bases, with 22 bases remaining between them. Germline V CDR1 and CDR2: DFQATT, SNEGSKA (reference sequence). This CDR3 region has 14 residues. CDR3 sequence (DNA): TGCAGTGTTCTGGACGGGAGTCGAATTGGGCCCCAGCATTTT. It is translated as CSVLDGSRIGPQHF.

The table lists this clonotype with a few counts. The chain joins TRBV6-5 to TRBJ2-7, with unresolved D. The V and J ends lost 4 bases and 4 bases respectively, with 11 bases between them. There are 13 residues in the CDR3. CDR1 is MNHEY and CDR2 is SVGAGI in the germline V gene. Here the CDR3 DNA reads TGTGCCAGCAGTTCTGAGACATCTTACGAGCAGTACTTC. Its translation: CASSSETSYEQYF.

DNA for the CDR3: TGTGCCAGTTCGGGACCGCCCTTGTGGGAGACCCAGTACTTC. It codes for CASSGPPLWETQYF. The V call is TRBV19, the J call TRBJ2-5, with D perhaps assigned TRBD1 or TRBD2 (5 bases each). Germline assignment: CDR1 LNHDA and CDR2 SQIVND (reference sequence). The CDR3 runs to 14 residues. Trimming removed 8 bases at V and 5 bases at J, with 18 bases between.

CDR3 bases: TGTGCCACCAGTGGCGTCGGGACAGGGAACCGGGAGCAGTTCTTC. Translating it yields CATSGVGTGNREQFF. The chain couples TRBV9 to TRBJ2-7, with 9 bases that match TRBD1. The J call is in doubt because the DNA end fits TRBJ2-1 better. CDR1 and CDR2 (germline): SGDLS, YYNGEE. This CDR3 has 15 amino acids.

This clonotype was counted at least ten times. This chain links TRBV5-1 with TRBJ2-7; TRBD2 agrees at 8 bases. V lost 4 bases, J lost 4 bases, and 10 bases stayed unmatched. CDR3 length equals 15 residues. Per the germline V gene, CDR1 is SGHRS and CDR2 is YFSETQ. Here the CDR3 DNA reads TGCGCCAGCAGCCTCTCCGGGACTAGATCTTACGAGCAGTACTTC. This gives the protein CASSLSGTRSYEQYF.

J is TRBJ1-1 and V is TRBV18, with a weak D call TRBD1 (5 bases). This CDR3 has 14 amino acids. Germline-derived CDR1 and CDR2 are KGHSH and LQKENI. The V gene lost 0 bases and the J gene lost 1 base, with 6 bases spanning the gap. The CDR3 region has the DNA TGTGCCAGCTCACCACCGGGGCAGAACACTGAAGCTTTCTTT. Residues: CASSPPGQNTEAFF.

The CDR3 protein is CASSPETGDQPQHF. CDR3 DNA sequence: TGTGCCAGCTCACCCGAGACAGGCGATCAGCCCCAGCATTTT. This chain joins TRBV18 and TRBJ1-5; possibly TRBD1 for D (6 bases). Trimming cost V 3 bases and J 5 bases, with 11 bases left between them. The length of the CDR3 is 14 residues. Germline V gives CDR1 KGHSH, CDR2 LQKENI.

For this clonotype: This may come from a read error, since a much larger clone is one base off. The chain is built from TRBV15 and TRBJ2-2; perhaps TRBD2 as D (5 bases). CDR1 is LNHNV and CDR2 is YYDKDF in the germline V gene (reference sequence). The CDR3 extends over 12 amino acids. The CDR3 reads CATSREIGEPFF. Here the CDR3 DNA reads TGTGCCACCAGCAGAGAAATCGGGGAGCCGTTTTTT.

There are many counts of this clonotype. V usage is TRBV11-3 and J usage is TRBJ1-1; maybe TRBD1 (6 bases). Germline V gene data show CDR1 as SGHNT and CDR2 as YENEEA. The CDR3 has 13 amino acids. Trimming stripped 6 bases from V and 1 base from J, with 9 bases between. The DNA for the CDR3 is TGTGCCAGCAGTAAACAGGGGAACACTGAAGCTTTCTTT. Translation gives CASSKQGNTEAFF.

The rearrangement joins TRBV13 to TRBJ2-2, with D possibly being TRBD2 (5 bases). V gave up 5 bases and J gave up 8 bases, with 15 bases separating them. This CDR3 region has 14 residues. Germline loops: CDR1 PRHDT, CDR2 FYEKMQ (reference sequence). The CDR3: CASSPESIAGELFF. The CDR3 nucleotides are TGTGCCAGCAGCCCGGAGAGTATAGCGGGGGAGCTGTTTTTT.